This is a list of T cell receptor beta chains from one sample in a study of cytomegalovirus exposure and HLA in healthy donors. Sequencing was performed with immunoSEQ multiplex PCR; in TCRdb, only in-frame clones are kept and a portion is missing. Of roughly 160,000 clones listed, 70% to 85% were seen once; the top ten hold 2.1%. The sequencing sample was made of PBMCs. These receptor sequences come from a man aged 40-55 years in good health and CMV-seronegative. Both conserved end residues are part of each CDR3. A D gene is named only where the DNA matches it firmly. Expanded clones get a size class; other rows say once, few or many, or leave the size out.

v_call	j_call	clone_size	d_call	cdr3_aa	cdr3_nt
TRBV19	TRBJ2-7	.	TRBD2	CASRGGLLGHEQYF	TGTGCCAGCCGCGGGGGACTACTGGGCCACGAGCAGTACTTC
TRBV23-1	TRBJ2-5	once	TRBD1	CASSHPPGQGSGTQYF	TGCGCCAGCAGTCACCCACCGGGACAGGGGTCGGGGACCCAGTACTTC
TRBV7-8	TRBJ2-7	.	.	CASSFNTAGMTSYEQYF	TGTGCCAGCAGCTTTAACACGGCAGGGATGACTTCCTACGAGCAGTACTTC
TRBV4-1	TRBJ2-1	.	.	CASSQDVALSYNEQFF	TGCGCCAGCAGCCAAGATGTAGCTCTCTCCTACAATGAGCAGTTCTTC
TRBV7-9	TRBJ1-5	.	.	CSSSLARGRQHF	TGTTCCAGCAGCTTAGCGCGGGGCCGACAGCATTTT
TRBV5-4	TRBJ2-5	.	.	CASSLLGRLETQYF	TGTGCCAGCAGCTTGCTGGGCCGGTTGGAGACCCAGTACTTC
TRBV5-4	TRBJ2-1	.	TRBD2	CASSLGGRDNEQFF	TGTGCCAGCAGCTTGGGAGGGAGGGACAATGAGCAGTTCTTC
TRBV5-4	TRBJ2-5	.	.	CASSLGQGRQYF	TGTGCCAGCAGCTTGGGCCAGGGGAGACAGTACTTC
TRBV14	TRBJ2-5	once	TRBD2	CASSLGRGWQETQYF	TGTGCCAGCAGCCTGGGGAGGGGATGGCAAGAGACCCAGTACTTC
TRBV7-9	TRBJ2-7	.	TRBD2	CASSPGTSGSYEQYF	TGTGCCAGCAGCCCCGGGACTAGCGGATCCTACGAGCAGTACTTC
TRBV6-1	TRBJ2-2	.	TRBD1	CASRPRGMVAGELFF	TGTGCCAGCAGGCCCAGGGGGATGGTCGCCGGGGAGCTGTTTTTT
TRBV15	TRBJ2-5	.	.	CATSVETGTPFRQYF	TGTGCCACCAGCGTAGAAACCGGGACTCCTTTTCGGCAGTACTTC
TRBV6-1	TRBJ1-1	few	TRBD1	CASSEGTGALNTEAFF	TGTGCCAGCAGTGAAGGGACAGGGGCCCTCAACACTGAAGCTTTCTTT
TRBV6-1	TRBJ1-2	few	TRBD1	CASSQFISGTDGYTF	TGTGCCAGCAGCCAGTTTATCAGTGGGACAGACGGCTACACCTTC
TRBV9	TRBJ1-2	.	TRBD1	CASSPTGGGGYTF	TGTGCCAGCAGCCCAACAGGGGGGGGTGGCTACACCTTC
TRBV28	TRBJ2-5	.	TRBD1	CASSMNRGRKTQYF	TGTGCCAGCAGTATGAACAGGGGCCGGAAGACCCAGTACTTC
TRBV4-2	TRBJ2-2	.	.	CASSQDGRDGTGELFF	TGTGCCAGCAGCCAAGATGGGCGGGACGGGACCGGGGAGCTGTTTTTT
TRBV28	TRBJ2-6	.	.	CASSSPDLFGASVLTF	TGTGCCAGCAGTTCCCCCGACCTATTTGGGGCCAGCGTCCTGACTTTC
TRBV5-4	TRBJ1-2	.	.	CASSLGRRGLYYGYTF	TGTGCCAGCAGCTTAGGTCGCAGAGGATTGTACTATGGCTACACCTTC
TRBV14	TRBJ1-5	once	TRBD1	CASSQDSRQGYQPQHF	TGTGCCAGCAGCCAAGATTCTAGACAGGGGTACCAGCCCCAGCATTTT
TRBV6-1	TRBJ1-4	.	.	CASSELGRGTNEKLFF	TGTGCCAGCAGTGAACTGGGGAGAGGAACTAATGAAAAACTGTTTTTT
TRBV13	TRBJ2-7	.	TRBD2	CASSSGLAGGGEQYF	TGTGCCAGCAGCTCCGGACTAGCGGGAGGCGGCGAGCAGTACTTC
TRBV28	TRBJ2-5	.	.	CASSFRGREETQYF	TGTGCCAGCAGTTTCCGGGGTAGGGAAGAGACCCAGTACTTC
TRBV2	TRBJ1-5	.	TRBD1	CASSGQGVLVQPQHF	TGTGCCAGCAGTGGACAGGGAGTTCTTGTTCAGCCCCAGCATTTT
TRBV5-6	TRBJ2-7	.	.	CASSLVGGVGEQYF	TGTGCCAGCAGCTTGGTCGGAGGGGTGGGCGAGCAGTACTTC
TRBV13	TRBJ2-7	.	TRBD1	CASSYGQGYEQYF	TGTGCCAGCAGCTACGGACAGGGCTACGAGCAGTACTTC
TRBV6-7	TRBJ1-3	.	.	CATKNYQRYF	TGTGCCACCAAAAACTACCAGAGGTATTTT
TRBV30	TRBJ2-1	.	.	CAWSGSGAYNEQFF	TGTGCCTGGAGTGGTAGCGGCGCCTACAATGAGCAGTTCTTC
TRBV28	TRBJ1-1	.	.	CASSSIRDYTEAFF	TGTGCCAGCAGTTCCATCCGGGACTACACTGAAGCTTTCTTT
TRBV27	TRBJ2-7	.	.	CASSYPGGLQYF	TGTGCCAGCAGCTACCCGGGGGGCTTGCAGTACTTC
TRBV5-4	TRBJ1-5	.	TRBD1	CASSLAMGQGNQPQHF	TGTGCCAGCAGCTTGGCAATGGGACAGGGCAATCAGCCCCAGCATTTT
TRBV30	TRBJ2-6	.	TRBD1	CAWGDSVSRGANGLTF	TGTGCCTGGGGGGACAGTGTCTCGCGTGGGGCCAACGGCCTGACTTTC
TRBV2	TRBJ2-1	.	TRBD2	CASSEAGGLADEQFF	TGTGCCAGCAGTGAAGCAGGAGGGCTAGCGGATGAGCAGTTCTTC
TRBV27	TRBJ1-1	.	.	CASSLGATNTEAFF	TGTGCCAGCAGTTTAGGGGCGACGAACACTGAAGCTTTCTTT
TRBV4-2	TRBJ2-6	few	.	CASSQDPGAGANGLTF	TGTGCCAGCAGCCAAGATCCTGGGGCTGGGGCCAACGGCCTGACTTTC
TRBV6-5	TRBJ2-7	.	TRBD2	CASSTSGKGAEQYF	TGTGCCAGCAGTACTAGCGGGAAGGGCGCCGAGCAGTACTTC
TRBV5-8	TRBJ2-1	.	.	CASSGGGWFNEQFF	TGTGCCAGCAGCGGGGGAGGATGGTTCAATGAGCAGTTCTTC
TRBV28	TRBJ1-2	.	.	CASQRLNYGYTF	TGTGCCAGTCAGAGGCTTAACTATGGCTACACCTTC
TRBV14	TRBJ1-4	.	TRBD1	CASSPRRDSYEKLFF	TGTGCCAGCAGCCCAAGAAGGGACAGCTACGAAAAACTGTTTTTT
TRBV6-1	TRBJ2-5	.	TRBD1	CASSEGGQILQETQYF	TGTGCCAGCAGTGAAGGGGGACAGATACTACAAGAGACCCAGTACTTC
TRBV10-3	TRBJ2-3	.	.	CAIGRGDTQYF	TGTGCCATCGGCCGCGGGGATACGCAGTATTTT
TRBV7-2	TRBJ2-5	.	.	CASSLDGRGTQYF	TGTGCCAGCAGCTTAGACGGAAGGGGGACCCAGTACTTC
TRBV19	TRBJ2-2	.	.	CASKWGRSSNTGELFF	TGTGCCAGTAAATGGGGCAGGTCGTCGAACACCGGGGAGCTGTTTTTT
TRBV5-5	TRBJ2-7	once	.	CASSLYQNSYEQYF	TGTGCCAGCAGCTTGTATCAGAATTCCTACGAGCAGTACTTC
TRBV6-4	TRBJ1-5	.	.	CASSTEWTDGNQPQHF	TGTGCCAGCAGCACCGAGTGGACTGATGGCAATCAGCCCCAGCATTTT
TRBV29-1	TRBJ2-1	.	TRBD1	CSGGQGSKFF	TGCAGCGGTGGACAGGGTTCGAAGTTCTTC
TRBV13	TRBJ2-3	.	TRBD2	CASSPRLAGVTDTQYF	TGTGCCAGCAGCCCTAGACTAGCGGGAGTCACAGATACGCAGTATTTT
TRBV5-1	TRBJ2-2	.	TRBD2	CASSWTGTTNTGELFF	TGCGCCAGCTCCTGGACCGGGACTACGAACACCGGGGAGCTGTTTTTT
TRBV27	TRBJ2-1	.	TRBD2	CASGPGLAGNEQFF	TGTGCCAGCGGACCCGGACTAGCGGGCAATGAGCAGTTCTTC
TRBV7-2	TRBJ2-3	.	TRBD1	CASSSGQGGRDTQYF	TGTGCCAGCAGCTCAGGACAGGGGGGCCGCGATACGCAGTATTTT
TRBV19	TRBJ2-3	.	TRBD1	CASSIRLWTGRTDTQYF	TGTGCCAGTAGTATTCGGCTCTGGACAGGAAGGACAGATACGCAGTATTTT
TRBV29-1	TRBJ2-1	.	.	CSVGVSAYNEQFF	TGCAGCGTTGGCGTTTCTGCCTACAATGAGCAGTTCTTC
TRBV9	TRBJ1-1	.	.	CASSVVPGGEAFF	TGTGCCAGCAGCGTAGTCCCTGGGGGGGAAGCTTTCTTT
TRBV6-5	TRBJ2-7	.	.	CASSYQRGGEYEQYF	TGTGCCAGCAGTTATCAGCGAGGGGGGGAATACGAGCAGTACTTC
TRBV7-9	TRBJ2-3	once	.	CASSLELRIDTQYF	TGTGCCAGCAGCTTAGAGCTACGTATTGATACGCAGTATTTT